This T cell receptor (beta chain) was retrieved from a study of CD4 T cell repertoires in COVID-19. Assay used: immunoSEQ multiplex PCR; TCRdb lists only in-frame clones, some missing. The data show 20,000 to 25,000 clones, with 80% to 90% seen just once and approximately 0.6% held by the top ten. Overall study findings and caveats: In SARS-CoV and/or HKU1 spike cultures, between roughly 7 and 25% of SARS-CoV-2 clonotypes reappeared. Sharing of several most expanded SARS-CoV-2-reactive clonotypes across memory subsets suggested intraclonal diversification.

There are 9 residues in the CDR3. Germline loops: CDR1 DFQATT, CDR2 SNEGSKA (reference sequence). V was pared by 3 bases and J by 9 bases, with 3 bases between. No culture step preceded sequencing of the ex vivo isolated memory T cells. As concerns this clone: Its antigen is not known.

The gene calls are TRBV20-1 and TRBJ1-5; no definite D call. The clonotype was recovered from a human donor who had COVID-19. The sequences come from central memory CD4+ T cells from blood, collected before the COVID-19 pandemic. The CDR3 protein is CSARAPQHF. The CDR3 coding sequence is TGCAGTGCTAGGGCGCCCCAGCATTTT.